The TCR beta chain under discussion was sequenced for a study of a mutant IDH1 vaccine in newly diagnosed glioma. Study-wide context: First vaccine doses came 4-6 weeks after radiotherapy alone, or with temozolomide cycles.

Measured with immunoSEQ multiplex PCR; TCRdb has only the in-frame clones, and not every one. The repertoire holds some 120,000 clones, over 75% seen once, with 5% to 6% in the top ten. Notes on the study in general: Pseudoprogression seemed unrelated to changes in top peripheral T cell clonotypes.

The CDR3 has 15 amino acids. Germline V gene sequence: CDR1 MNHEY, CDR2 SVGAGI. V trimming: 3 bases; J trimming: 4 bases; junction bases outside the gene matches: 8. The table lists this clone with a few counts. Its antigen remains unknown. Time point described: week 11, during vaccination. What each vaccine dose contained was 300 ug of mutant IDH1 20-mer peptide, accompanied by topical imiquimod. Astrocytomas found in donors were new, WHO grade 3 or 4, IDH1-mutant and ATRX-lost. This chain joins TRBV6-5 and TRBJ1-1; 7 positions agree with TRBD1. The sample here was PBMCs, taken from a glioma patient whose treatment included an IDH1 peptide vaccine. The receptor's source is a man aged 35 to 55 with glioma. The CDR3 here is CASSYSAGGGTEAFF. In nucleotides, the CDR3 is TGTGCCAGCAGTTATTCAGCAGGGGGTGGCACTGAAGCTTTCTTT.